Listed here are 32 T cell receptor beta chains from one sample, sequenced in a study of T-cell reconstitution after alpha-beta-depleted transplantation in children. Preparation of the TCRbeta library involved a method that used unique molecular identifiers. TCRdb analysed the PCR reads with MiXCR anew, one entry per CDR3 protein. The sample lists 250,000 to 300,000 distinct CDR3 sequences, over 8% occurring once. Source: PBMCs from the stem cell graft donor, taken from the stem cell graft. The receptors stem from a human donor who donated a stem cell graft to a child with SCID.

This clonotype was seen repeatedly, ten times or more. V and J are TRBV5-5 and TRBJ2-7; no definite D call. The CDR3 totals 15 residues. Trimming removed 4 bases from V and 0 bases from J, with 14 bases in between. The V gene's germline CDR1 is SGHKS and CDR2 YYEKEE (reference sequence). For the CDR3, the DNA is TGTGCCAGCAGCGAGGAGACGGATTACTCCTACGAGCAGTACTTC. Amino acid sequence: CASSEETDYSYEQYF.

The chain combines TRBV20-1 with TRBJ2-3; 7 positions match TRBD2. The V and J ends lost 5 bases and 5 bases, in that order; junction bases with no gene match: 10. There are 14 residues in the CDR3. Looked up from germline, CDR1 is DFQATT and CDR2 is SNEGSKA (reference sequence). CDR3 coding DNA: TGCAGTGCTTCATCGGGACTACCGGTAGATACGCAGTATTTT. Encoded protein: CSASSGLPVDTQYF.

This clonotype was recorded a few times. The chain uses TRBV12-3 or TRBV12-4 and TRBJ2-7; 7 bases are shared with TRBD1. V lost 7 bases, J lost 6 bases, and 9 bases stayed unmatched. This CDR3 comprises 13 residues. The CDR3 loop reads CASKATGVIEQYF. The CDR3 DNA reads as TGTGCCAGCAAGGCTACAGGGGTAATCGAGCAGTACTTC.

This clonotype was found many times. This may arise from a read error, as a much more abundant clone is one base away. This chain links TRBV10-3 with TRBJ1-1; D remains unclear. CDR1 ENHRY and CDR2 SYGVKD come from the germline V gene. CDR3 length: 13 residues. The V end lost 2 bases, the J end lost 3 bases, and 7 bases lay between the germline ends. CDR3 in amino acids: CAISEGRDTEAFF. CDR3 DNA sequence: TGTGCCATCAGTGAGGGGAGGGACACTGAAGCTTTCTTT.

The V and J genes are TRBV6-2 or TRBV6-3 and TRBJ2-1, with 7 bases matching TRBD2. J lost 2 bases, V lost 8 bases, and 0 bases had no gene match. The CDR3 extends over 12 amino acids. CDR1 is MNHEY and CDR2 is SVGEGT in the germline V gene. CDR3 in amino acids: CASGGAYNEQFF. DNA of the CDR3: TGTGCCAGCGGGGGGGCCTACAATGAGCAGTTCTTC.

The chain has TRBV19 and TRBJ1-2; D unclear. The CDR3 runs to 11 residues. The V and J ends lost 7 bases and 4 bases respectively, with 7 bases between them. CDR1 and CDR2 (germline): LNHDA, SQIVND (reference sequence). CDR3 nucleotide sequence: TGTGCCAGTACATACGGCTATGGCTACACCTTC. Translation gives CASTYGYGYTF.

CDR3 sequence (DNA): TGCAGCGTTGAAGCCGGGACAGGGTTAACTGGAGGGGAGCTGTTTTTT. Translation: CSVEAGTGLTGGELFF. This chain joins TRBV29-1 and TRBJ2-2; 9 nucleotides line up with TRBD1. CDR3 length: 16 residues. Per germline, CDR1 SQVTM and CDR2 ANQGSEA. V shed 1 base, J shed 8 bases, and the junction held 11 bases outside the gene matches.

Many counts were recorded for this clonotype. Here the CDR3 DNA reads TGTGCCACCAGTGATATGGGGACAGGCACAGATACGCAGTATTTT. Amino acid sequence: CATSDMGTGTDTQYF. The chain joins TRBV24-1 to TRBJ2-3; TRBD1 aligns across 7 bases. This CDR3 has 15 amino acids. The trim removed 3 bases at V and 1 base at J, leaving 3 bases unmatched. Per the germline V gene, CDR1 is KGHDR and CDR2 is SFDVKD.

The rearrangement uses TRBV12-5 and TRBJ1-5; D may be TRBD1 (6 bases). Between the trimmed V and J ends, which lost 7 bases and 7 bases, there was a span of 17 bases. The CDR3 loop spans 14 amino acids. Germline V gene sequence: CDR1 LGHNT, CDR2 FRNRAP. The chain's CDR3 is CASVGVWGTQPQHF. CDR3 DNA sequence: TGTGCTAGTGTCGGTGTCTGGGGGACACAGCCCCAGCATTTT. The variable domain in full, completed from reference TRBV12-5 and TRBJ1-5, reads DARVTQTPRHKVTEMGQEVTMRCQPILGHNTVFWYRQTMMQGLELLAYFRNRAPLDDSGMPKDRFSAEMPDATLATLKIQPSEPRDSAVYFCASVGVWGTQPQHFGDGTRLSIL.

For this clonotype: Compared with germline, one end of the junction differs, possibly owing to a read error. V and J are TRBV6-1 and TRBJ2-7; D unresolved. Germline CDR1 and CDR2: MNHNS and SASEGT. The CDR3 has 16 residues. The CDR3 is CDSSEASADPSYEQYF. The DNA for the CDR3 is TGTGACAGCAGTGAAGCTTCGGCTGACCCCTCCTACGAGCAGTACTTC.

The chain has TRBV5-1 and TRBJ2-2, with 9 bases lining up with TRBD1. The CDR3 is made up of 14 amino acids. V lost 4 bases and J lost 6; bases outside the gene matches: 4. CDR1 is SGHRS, CDR2 YFSETQ, per germline. CDR3 protein: CASSGTGKAGELFF. CDR3 DNA sequence: TGCGCCAGCAGCGGGACAGGGAAGGCCGGGGAGCTGTTTTTT.

This clonotype was detected a few times. The rearrangement uses TRBV10-2 and TRBJ2-2; D not resolved. CDR3 length equals 14 residues. V was trimmed by 6 bases and J by 0 bases, leaving 8 bases between them. Germline V lookup: CDR1 WSHSY, CDR2 SAAADI. CDR3 protein: CASRDTSNTGELFF. The CDR3 coding sequence is TGCGCCAGCAGAGACACTTCGAACACCGGGGAGCTGTTTTTT.

This clonotype occurred a few times. The V gene is TRBV5-1, the J gene TRBJ1-2; TRBD1 aligns across 7 bases. The germline V gene encodes CDR1 SGHRS and CDR2 YFSETQ. The CDR3 is made up of 15 amino acids. V lost 6 bases, J lost 3 bases, and 11 bases stayed unmatched. CDR3 amino acids: CASKHQGGDDYGYTF. CDR3 DNA sequence: TGCGCCAGCAAACACCAAGGGGGCGACGACTATGGCTACACCTTC.

This clonotype has only a few counts. The CDR3 is CASWASGGPYNEQFF. In DNA form, the CDR3 reads TGCGCCAGCTGGGCTAGCGGGGGCCCCTACAATGAGCAGTTCTTC. The chain joins TRBV5-1 to TRBJ2-1, with 10 bases aligning to TRBD2. The CDR3 covers 15 residues. Germline V gene data show CDR1 as SGHRS and CDR2 as YFSETQ. Losses at the gene ends were 7 bases for V and 2 bases for J; bases not matched to a gene: 6.

The chain joins TRBV5-1 to TRBJ2-2, with a tentative D call TRBD2 (5 bases). Germline V gene data show CDR1 as SGHRS and CDR2 as YFSETQ. The CDR3 extends over 17 amino acids. With 0 bases removed from V and 4 bases from J, the gap between germline ends came to 16 bases. The CDR3 nucleotides read TGCGCCAGCAGCTTGGCAATACGGGGTTCCAGCACCGGGGAGCTGTTTTTT. As protein: CASSLAIRGSSTGELFF. Supplemented by reference TRBV5-1 and TRBJ2-2, the full variable domain reads KAGVTQTPRYLIKTRGQQVTLSCSPISGHRSVSWYQQTPGQGLQFLFEYFSETQRNKGNFPGRFSGRQFSNSRSEMNVSTLELGDSALYLCASSLAIRGSSTGELFFGEGSRLTVL.

The table lists this clonotype with a few counts. This chain uses TRBV25-1 with TRBJ2-5; possibly TRBD2 for D (6 bases). This CDR3 region has 13 residues. Between the trimmed V and J ends, which lost 8 bases and 1 base, there was a span of 11 bases. Looked up from germline, CDR1 is MGHDK and CDR2 is SYGVNS. The CDR3 nucleotides read TGTGCCAGCGGTCGGAGGGGCCAAGAGACCCAGTACTTC. Translated: CASGRRGQETQYF. Full variable domain (missing parts from reference TRBV25-1 and TRBJ2-5): EADIYQTPRYLVIGTGKKITLECSQTMGHDKMYWYQQDPGMELHLIHYSYGVNSTEKGDLSSESTVSRIRTEHFPLTLESARPSHTSQYLCASGRRGQETQYFGPGTRLLVL.

This clonotype was counted many times. A read error may produce the germline difference seen at one junction end. The rearrangement links TRBV5-1 to TRBJ2-7; possibly TRBD1 for D (6 bases). Germline V CDR1 and CDR2: SGHRS, YFSETQ. CDR3 length equals 14 residues. The CDR3 reads CASSLGQGSYEQYF. Written as DNA, the CDR3 is TGTGCCAGCAGCTTGGGGCAGGGGAGCTACGAGCAGTACTTC.

There are many counts of this clonotype. The chain links TRBV12-3 or TRBV12-4 to TRBJ2-3; 10 bases are a match to TRBD2. The CDR3 spans 17 residues. V was pared by 5 bases and J by 4 bases, with 12 bases of the junction left unmatched. The DNA of the CDR3 is TGTGCCAGCAGTCCGCCGGGAGCGGGGGGGCAGGCAGATACGCAGTATTTT. Translated: CASSPPGAGGQADTQYF.

V usage is TRBV12-3 or TRBV12-4 and J usage is TRBJ2-2; 11 nucleotides agree with TRBD1. V gave up 6 bases and J gave up 7 bases; unmatched junction bases: 7. CDR3 size: 15 residues. The CDR3 sequence: CASSRRTGGGGELFF. The CDR3 coding sequence is TGTGCCAGCAGCCGCCGGACAGGGGGCGGCGGGGAGCTGTTTTTT.

V and J are TRBV2 and TRBJ2-7; 10 bases are a match to TRBD2. CDR3 length: 17 residues. J lost 2 bases, V lost 6 bases, and 13 bases had no gene match. In germline, CDR1 is SNHLY, CDR2 FYNNEI. The CDR3 loop reads CASRGISGGTLPYEQYF. The CDR3 DNA reads TGTGCCAGCAGGGGGATTAGCGGGGGGACCCTCCCCTACGAGCAGTACTTC.

The chain combines TRBV11-2 with TRBJ2-1, with 8 bases aligning to TRBD2. The CDR3 extends over 17 amino acids. CDR1 is SGHAT and CDR2 is FQNNGV in the germline V gene. With V trimmed by 5 bases and J by 7 bases, 16 bases remained unmatched. The CDR3 reads CASSHNQAGAFGNEQFF. Here the CDR3 DNA reads TGTGCCAGCAGCCATAACCAAGCGGGGGCCTTCGGAAATGAGCAGTTCTTC.

This chain uses TRBV20-1 with TRBJ2-3, with D maybe TRBD2 (5 bases). The germline V and J ends were trimmed by 5 bases and 6 bases, with 18 bases remaining between them. The germline CDR1 and CDR2 sequences are DFQATT and SNEGSKA (reference sequence). The length of the CDR3 is 14 residues. The CDR3 region is CSASLWLATDTQYF. CDR3 coding DNA: TGCAGTGCTTCCCTCTGGTTAGCGACCGATACGCAGTATTTT.

The rearrangement joins TRBV9 to TRBJ2-2, with D possibly TRBD1 on 7 matching bases. V gave up 6 bases and J gave up 8 bases, with 20 bases separating them. Germline values: CDR1 SGDLS, CDR2 YYNGEE. The CDR3 extends over 15 amino acids. The CDR3 here is CASNEEGARGGELFF. The DNA of the CDR3 is TGTGCCAGCAACGAGGAGGGGGCGCGAGGAGGGGAGCTGTTTTTT.

There are many counts of this clonotype. The chain has TRBV7-9 and TRBJ2-7; possible D gene TRBD2, 6 bases. Germline CDR1 is SEHNR and CDR2 is FQNEAQ (reference sequence). This CDR3 spans 15 amino acids. V was cut by 4 bases and J by 2 bases, with 15 bases left in between. The CDR3 region has the DNA TGTGCCAGCAGCTCCCCGGGGGTGAAGCCCTACGAGCAGTACTTC. This gives the protein CASSSPGVKPYEQYF. Drawing the rest from reference TRBV7-9 and TRBJ2-7, the complete variable domain is DTGVSQNPRHKITKRGQNVTFRCDPISEHNRLYWYRQTLGQGPEFLTYFQNEAQLEKSRLLSDRFSAERPKGSFSTLEIQRTEQGDSAMYLCASSSPGVKPYEQYFGPGTRLTVT.

This chain links TRBV2 with TRBJ2-7, with a tentative D call TRBD1 (6 bases). V was shortened by 7 bases and J by 4 bases, with 11 bases between the two germline ends. The length of the CDR3 is 12 residues. The germline CDR1 and CDR2 sequences are SNHLY and FYNNEI. CDR3 nucleotides: TGTGCCAGCAAGGCAGGGGCTTACGAGCAGTACTTC. This translates into CASKAGAYEQYF.

This clonotype is a singleton in its sample. The gene calls are TRBV5-5 and TRBJ2-5; a weak D match, TRBD1 (6 bases). Germline CDR1 is SGHKS and CDR2 is YYEKEE (reference sequence). The CDR3 is made up of 14 amino acids. V dropped 4 bases and J dropped 4 bases, with 14 bases sitting between them. The CDR3: CASSPRTDRETQYF. CDR3 nucleotide sequence: TGTGCCAGCAGCCCACGGACAGACCGAGAGACCCAGTACTTC.

This clonotype has at least ten counts. V usage is TRBV10-3 and J usage is TRBJ1-1; D unclear. The germline gives CDR1 ENHRY, CDR2 SYGVKD. The CDR3 runs to 12 residues. The V end lost 1 base, the J end lost 3 bases, and 3 bases lay between the germline ends. The CDR3: CAISELDTEAFF. CDR3 DNA sequence: TGTGCCATCAGTGAGTTAGACACTGAAGCTTTCTTT.

The chain uses TRBV6-5 and TRBJ2-2, with unresolved D. CDR1 and CDR2 (germline): MNHEY, SVGAGI. CDR3 length: 15 amino acids. V was clipped by 2 bases and J by 3 bases, with 10 bases between them. The CDR3 reads CASSYMAVDTGELFF. The CDR3 DNA reads as TGTGCCAGCAGTTACATGGCAGTTGACACCGGGGAGCTGTTTTTT.

The V gene is TRBV12-3 or TRBV12-4, the J gene TRBJ2-6, with TRBD2 matching 7 bases. Unmatched junction bases numbered 18, after V lost 6 bases and J lost 1 base. CDR3 length equals 20 residues. The CDR3 coding sequence is TGTGCCAGCAGCCCAGAGGGCGGGGGAATGTGGGGATCTGGGGCCAACGTCCTGACTTTC. Amino acid sequence: CASSPEGGGMWGSGANVLTF.

This clonotype was seen only a few times. The chain has TRBV20-1 and TRBJ2-2; D gene unclear. Trimming took 6 bases from V and 8 from J, leaving 10 bases between them. The CDR3 spans 11 residues. From germline, CDR1 is DFQATT and CDR2 SNEGSKA (reference sequence). CDR3 sequence (DNA): TGCAGTGCCAGCCATCTAGGGGAGCTGTTTTTT. Residues: CSASHLGELFF.

In its sample, this clonotype was seen a few times. The genes are TRBV29-1 and TRBJ1-1; TRBD1 aligns across 8 bases. The germline gives CDR1 SQVTM, CDR2 ANQGSEA. The CDR3 covers 13 residues. The V segment lost 6 bases and the J segment 2 bases; nucleotides outside the gene matches: 5. CDR3 in amino acids: CSVLQGENTEAFF. CDR3 DNA: TGCAGCGTCTTACAGGGGGAAAACACTGAAGCTTTCTTT. The full variable domain, with the rest looked up from reference TRBV29-1 and TRBJ1-1, is SAVISQKPSRDICQRGTSLTIQCQVDSQVTMMFWYRQQPGQSLTLIATANQGSEATYESGFVIDKFPISRPNLTFSTLTVSNMSPEDSSIYLCSVLQGENTEAFFGQGTRLTVV.

The chain joins TRBV2 to TRBJ2-7; 7 positions match TRBD1. V lost 7 bases to trimming and J lost 7 bases; unmatched junction nucleotides: 13. Germline V gives CDR1 SNHLY, CDR2 FYNNEI. This CDR3 comprises 14 residues. CDR3 residues: CASTPGQLLSEQYF. The DNA of the CDR3 is TGTGCCAGCACCCCGGGACAGCTTCTGAGTGAGCAGTACTTC.